What follows is one TCR beta chain and its context. Its specific antigen is unknown. The input lacks base qualities; no much larger clone sits a single base away. These data are taken from a study of shared clonotypes between healthy human individuals (dated by TCRdb to about 2020). In the study overall: A couple of women and a few men aged 18 to 49 years were included in the cohort. For each donor, CD4 naive and CD4 memory were each given three plates, CD8 naive was given two plates, and CD8 memory was given one plate. Blood TCR repertoires of roughly five healthy adults were deeply sequenced to estimate repertoire size and the extent of clonotype sharing between individuals. To increase sequencing depth and limit assay-specific biases, different laboratories used diverse techniques to prepare libraries and sequence TCR repertoires. Per donor, leukapheresis produced somewhere between about 0.85 and 8.9 billion PBMCs.

Findings and caveats that apply to the study as a whole: Across a handful of donors, roughly 5.4% of naive CD4, approximately 3.6% of naive CD8, 2.3% of memory CD4, and roughly 0.4% of memory CD8 clonotypes were shared. Sampling was restricted to blood, and TCR repertoires in tissues likely differ from the TCR repertoires found in blood. Pairwise subsampling indicated that sequencing depth was expected to affect the degree of clonotype sharing among donors. Naive subsets generally had larger estimated clonotype richness than memory subsets. Higher generation probabilities were observed for clonotypes shared by all four sorted-subset donors than for non-shared clonotypes. Incomplete sequencing was indicated by rarefaction of sorted-subset datasets, despite the large sequencing depth. Because the study included only a small number of donors, the genetic and exposure-history diversity represented was limited.

The donors were healthy, HIV-negative adults who had no recently reported acute infections or vaccinations. Only Caucasian adults living in Nashville, Tennessee, USA were represented among the donors. Magnetic negative selection was used to enrich CD4+ T cells, after which naive cells were positively selected on CD45RA and the negative fraction became the memory subset. After blood collection by leukapheresis, PBMCs were isolated using Ficoll-Histopaque density gradient centrifugation and then cryopreserved in the vapor phase of liquid nitrogen. Analytical flow cytometry was used to check the purity and quantity of every magnetically sorted T cell population. Genomic DNA was isolated from each sorted fraction and quantified by UV absorbance on a Nanodrop 2000c. The germline V gene (reference sequence) gives CDR1 as SEHNR and CDR2 as FQNEAQ. Trimming costs V 4 bases and J 3 bases, and their ends lie 11 bases apart. The CDR3 measures 14 amino acids from cysteine to phenylalanine. Only the CDR3 region is kept as DNA, spanning 42 bases read in frame from base 1.

Using the deep immunoSEQ assay, TCR CDR3 regions were amplified from genomic DNA by multiplex PCR. For each cell subset, the extracted genomic DNA was distributed evenly across all wells of several immunoSEQ 96-well plates, and each plate served as one replicate. For sorted subsets, each replicate PCR was loaded with about 200 ng genomic DNA, equivalent to 30,000 or so T cell genomes. Purified libraries were measured with a Qubit 3.0 fluorometer, size-checked on a Bioanalyzer 2100, and measured again with the KAPA Library Quantification kit. Every immunoSEQ 96-well plate was sequenced on a separate single-read 150-cycle Illumina NextSeq 550 flow cell. Turning to the authors' computational methods: Because the immunoSEQ output included only junctional sequences and no quality scores, the filtering could not be the same as the filtering used for full-length reads. Sequences were annotated with PyIR, a Python wrapper for IgBLAST v1.9, and V/J genes and CDR3 were assigned using IMGT germline references. Reads with weak V/J assignments (E-value above 1e-6), missing CDR3, stop codons, out-of-frame junctions, or ambiguous translated residues were removed. V3J clonotypes were defined as sequences sharing the same inferred V gene, J gene, and CDR3 amino acid sequence. Percentage overlap between repertoires was calculated by dividing the number of shared unique clonotypes by the size of the smaller repertoire. Richness of each repertoire was evaluated using RTK rarefaction, the Chao1 estimator, and Recon v2.1 estimates of unobserved clonotypes. Generation probabilities for all TCRbeta clonotypes obtained by the gDNA method from several donors were computed using OLGA. TCRdb mirrors the immuneACCESS table, restricted to in-frame sequences. Some clones are absent from its copies; in checked studies, under half trace to an unresolved V gene, and the reason for the others is unknown. V, J and clone size reflect that table, while D and trimming were determined from the DNA. This sample lists about 2 million clones; approximately 95% were detected once. The top ten constitute 0.1% to 0.15% of the sample.

The material sequenced was naive CD4+ T cells sorted from blood. Interpreted using the paper, the cell subset or site label stands for: CD45RA+ positively selected. The chain is encoded by TRBV7-9 joined to TRBJ2-3; the D gene could be either TRBD1 or TRBD2, each agreeing at 5 bases. The source of this sequence is a young man in good health. At the DNA level, the sequence is TGTGCCAGCAGCTCCTCCGAGGGGACAGATACGCAGTATTTT. It is translated as CASSSSEGTDTQYF.